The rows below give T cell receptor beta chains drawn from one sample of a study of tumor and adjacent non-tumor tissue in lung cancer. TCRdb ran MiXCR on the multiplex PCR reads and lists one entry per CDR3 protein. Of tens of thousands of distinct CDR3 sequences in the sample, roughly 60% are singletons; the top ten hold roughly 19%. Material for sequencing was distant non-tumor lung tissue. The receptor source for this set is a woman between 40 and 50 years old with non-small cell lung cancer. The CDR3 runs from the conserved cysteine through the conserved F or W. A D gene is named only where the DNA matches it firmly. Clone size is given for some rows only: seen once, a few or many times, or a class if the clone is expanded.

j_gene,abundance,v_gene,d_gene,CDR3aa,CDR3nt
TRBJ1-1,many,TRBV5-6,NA,CASSFGGLTEAFF,TGTGCCAGCAGTTTCGGAGGTTTAACTGAAGCTTTCTTT
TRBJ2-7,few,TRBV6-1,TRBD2,CASRARLADYYERYF,TGTGCCAGCAGGGCCCGGCTAGCGGATTACTACGAGCGGTACTTC
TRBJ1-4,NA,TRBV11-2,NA,CVSNLAGEKLFF,TGTGTCAGCAACTTAGCTGGTGAAAAACTGTTTTTT
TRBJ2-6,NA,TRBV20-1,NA,CGAVHISGANVLTF,TGCGGTGCTGTACACATCTCAGGGGCCAACGTCCTGACTTTC
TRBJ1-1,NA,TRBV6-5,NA,CASSCSKDREAFF,TGTGCCAGCAGTTGCTCCAAGGATAGGGAAGCTTTCTTT
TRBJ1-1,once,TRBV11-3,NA,CASSLWREAFF,TGTGCCAGCAGCCTGTGGCGTGAAGCCTTCTTT
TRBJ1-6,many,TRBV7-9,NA,CASSLGLGPNSPLHF,TGTGCCAGCAGCTTAGGACTGGGGCCTAATTCACCCCTCCACTTT
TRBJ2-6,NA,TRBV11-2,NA,CACSQTAGDNVLTF,TGTGCCTGCAGCCAAACCGCTGGGGACAACGTCCTGACTTTC
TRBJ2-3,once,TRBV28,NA,CASSLAGQRFADTQYF,TGTGCCAGCAGTTTAGCCGGACAGAGGTTCGCAGATACGCAGTATTTT
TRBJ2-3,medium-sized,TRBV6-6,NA,CASSYGRGETDTQYF,TGTGCCAGCAGTTACGGAAGGGGGGAGACAGATACGCAGTATTTT
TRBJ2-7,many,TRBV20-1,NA,CSARTGTLDPYEQYF,TGCAGTGCTAGAACCGGGACCCTGGATCCGTACGAGCAGTACTTC
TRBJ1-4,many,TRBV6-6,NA,CASIDTGRGNEKLFF,TGTGCCAGCATCGACACAGGGAGAGGAAATGAAAAACTGTTTTTT
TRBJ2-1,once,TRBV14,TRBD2,CVSSQGGGAGVYNELFF,TGTGTCAGCAGCCAAGGGGGAGGAGCGGGAGTCTACAATGAGCTGTTCTTC
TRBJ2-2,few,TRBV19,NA,CASSIETGAELFF,TGTGCCAGTAGTATAGAGACAGGCGCGGAGCTGTTTTTT
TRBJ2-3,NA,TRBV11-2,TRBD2,CARSPGGTPDTQYF,TGTGCCCGCAGCCCCGGGGGGACCCCAGATACGCAGTATTTT
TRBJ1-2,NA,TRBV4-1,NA,CASSQVLGSYCYTF,TGCGCCAGCAGCCAAGTTTTGGGCTCCTATTGCTACACCTTC
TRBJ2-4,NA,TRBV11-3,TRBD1,CASRWGQGQNIQYF,TGTGCCAGCAGATGGGGACAGGGTCAAAACATTCAGTACTTC
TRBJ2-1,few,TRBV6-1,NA,CASRLDWTENEQSF,TGTGCCAGCAGATTAGACTGGACAGAAAATGAGCAGTCCTTT
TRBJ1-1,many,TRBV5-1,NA,CASSLIVGNTEAFF,TGCGCCAGCAGCTTAATTGTTGGGAACACTGAAGCTTTCTTT
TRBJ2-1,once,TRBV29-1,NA,CSAREYPCNEQFF,NA
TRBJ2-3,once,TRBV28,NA,CASSLGDTDTQYF,TGTGCCAGCAGTTTGGGAGACACAGATACGCAGTATTTT
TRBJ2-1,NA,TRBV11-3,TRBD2,CAGRDPGLAANNVRFF,TGTGCCGGCAGGGATCCGGGACTAGCGGCCAACAATGTGCGGTTCTTC
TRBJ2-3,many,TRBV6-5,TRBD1,CASRDRDRGADTQYF,TGTGCCAGCAGGGACCGGGACAGGGGTGCAGATACGCAGTATTTT
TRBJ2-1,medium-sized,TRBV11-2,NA,CASSPEGAYNEQFF,TGTGCCAGCAGCCCCGAGGGGGCCTACAATGAGCAGTTCTTC
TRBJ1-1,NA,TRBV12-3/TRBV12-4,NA,CATQSNITTEAFF,TGTGCTACCCAGTCGAATATAACCACTGAAGCTTTTTTT
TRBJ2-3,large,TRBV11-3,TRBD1,CASSLRTGGRIDTQYF,TGTGCCAGCAGCCTTCGAACAGGGGGAAGGATAGATACGCAGTATTTT
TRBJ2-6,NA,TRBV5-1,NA,CVSSPLGVSGTRSGANVPTF,TGCGTCAGCAGCCCGCTCGGTGTGTCAGGCACCCGCTCTGGGGCCAACGTCCCGACTTTC
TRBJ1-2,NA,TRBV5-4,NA,CASCLAGEGGCTF,TGTGCCAGCTGCTTGGCGGGGGAAGGTGGCTGCACCTTC
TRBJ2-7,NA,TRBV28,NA,CASSLPGKGTSYEQYF,TGTGCCAGCAGTCTTCCCGGGAAAGGGACCTCCTACGAGCAGTATTTC
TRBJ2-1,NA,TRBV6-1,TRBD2,CASRLAVEPYNEQSF,TGTGCCAGCAGACTAGCGGTGGAACCCTACAATGAGCAGTCATTC
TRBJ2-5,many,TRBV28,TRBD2,CASRTELAGRLVQETQYF,TGTGCCAGCAGAACCGAACTAGCGGGCAGACTCGTCCAAGAGACCCAGTACTTC